The rows below give T cell receptor beta chains drawn from one sample of a study of siplizumab effects on memory and regulatory T cells. The method was immunoSEQ multiplex PCR; TCRdb's version includes in-frame clones alone and lacks a portion of them. The repertoire holds some 100,000 clones, with more than 85% as singletons. The specimen was CD4+ T cells sorted from blood. The receptors originated from a human donor in good health. Some clones in this sample may be carry-over from other donors' samples. CDR3s include the opening cysteine and the closing phenylalanine or tryptophan. A D gene is named only where the DNA matches it firmly. Clone size is not always given. Where it is, it says once, few, many or a class for expanded clones.

TRBJ2-5 | . | . | TRBV7-2 | TGTGCCAGCAGCTCCCGGGGACATCAAGAGACCCAGTACTTC | CASSSRGHQETQYF
TRBJ1-2 | . | . | TRBV6-5 | TGTGCCAGCAGTTACTCAGGGAGCGACACCTTC | CASSYSGSDTF
TRBJ2-1 | . | TRBD2 | TRBV5-6 | TGTGCCAGCAGTTTGAACCCCGGGACTAGCGGGACTGAGCAGTTCTTC | CASSLNPGTSGTEQFF
TRBJ2-2 | . | . | TRBV21-1 | TGTGCCAGCCCGGGACTGGAGTATGGCGGGGAGCTGTTTTTT | CASPGLEYGGELFF
TRBJ2-7 | . | TRBD2 | TRBV6-9 | TGTGCCAGCAGTTACTCGAGTCTAGCGGGAGTCGAGCAGTACTTC | CASSYSSLAGVEQYF
TRBJ2-4 | . | . | TRBV25-1 | TGTGCCAGCAGTGAAACCGGGGCTGTGACCAAAAACATTCAGTACTTC | CASSETGAVTKNIQYF
TRBJ2-7 | . | . | TRBV30 | TGTGCCTGGAGTACCCGGGTCGAGCAGTACTTC | CAWSTRVEQYF
TRBJ1-1 | . | TRBD1 | TRBV27 | TGTGCCAGCAGTTTAGGGCAGGGGGGTGGTACTGAAGCTTTCTTT | CASSLGQGGGTEAFF
TRBJ2-3 | . | TRBD1 | TRBV6-1 | TGTGCCAGCAGTGAGGGGACAGGGGGCTCCACAGATACGCAGTATTTT | CASSEGTGGSTDTQYF
TRBJ2-5 | . | TRBD1 | TRBV27 | TGTGCCAGCAGTTTATTACAGGGGCTAGAGACCCAGTACTTC | CASSLLQGLETQYF
TRBJ2-6 | . | . | TRBV7-9 | TGTGCCAGCAGCTGGTTCCGAAGCTCTGGGGCCAACGTCCTGACTTTC | CASSWFRSSGANVLTF
TRBJ2-5 | . | TRBD2 | TRBV5-1 | TGCGCCAGCAGCTTGGGGCGAGCGGGAGGGTCCGGAGAGACCCAGTACTTC | CASSLGRAGGSGETQYF
TRBJ1-2 | . | TRBD1 | TRBV6-5 | TGTGCCAGCAGTTACTACGGACAGGGACGTGGCTACACCTTC | CASSYYGQGRGYTF
TRBJ2-6 | few | . | TRBV7-8 | TGTGCCAGCAGCTTCCAGGGGTCTGGGGCCAACGTCCTGACTTTC | CASSFQGSGANVLTF
TRBJ2-7 | . | . | TRBV6-1 | TGTGCCAGCAGTGAGCCCGCGAGGGGCGAGCAGTACTTC | CASSEPARGEQYF
TRBJ1-6 | . | . | TRBV5-6 | TGTGCCAGCATCAGGACCGCGAGCTCCTATAATTCACCCCTCCACTTT | CASIRTASSYNSPLHF
TRBJ1-4 | . | . | TRBV30 | TGTGCCTGGAGTGTAAACAGGGTTTCAACTAATGAAAAACTGTTTTTT | CAWSVNRVSTNEKLFF
TRBJ2-2 | . | . | TRBV11-2 | TGTGCCAGCAGCCTCCTTTGGGGCGCCGGGGAGCTGTTTTTT | CASSLLWGAGELFF
TRBJ1-1 | . | TRBD1 | TRBV7-9 | TGTGCCAGCAGCCATTCCGACAGGGAGACTGAAGCTTTCTTT | CASSHSDRETEAFF
TRBJ2-5 | . | . | TRBV28 | TGTGCCACCAGCCTCACAGAGACCCAGTACTTC | CATSLTETQYF
TRBJ2-3 | . | TRBD1 | TRBV7-9 | TGTGCCAGCAGCTTAGGGGCAGGGGGCCCAGATACGCAGTATTTT | CASSLGAGGPDTQYF
TRBJ1-1 | . | . | TRBV7-9 | TGTGCCAGCAGCTTAGAGGGGGGCTTTGAAGCTTTCTTT | CASSLEGGFEAFF
TRBJ1-1 | . | TRBD1 | TRBV2 | TGTGCCAGCAGGGAAACCGACAGGGGTGGCACTGAAGCTTTCTTT | CASRETDRGGTEAFF
TRBJ2-2 | once | . | TRBV14 | TGTGCCAGCAGCCAAGACTTTTCGAGCACCACCGGGGAGCTGTTTTTT | CASSQDFSSTTGELFF